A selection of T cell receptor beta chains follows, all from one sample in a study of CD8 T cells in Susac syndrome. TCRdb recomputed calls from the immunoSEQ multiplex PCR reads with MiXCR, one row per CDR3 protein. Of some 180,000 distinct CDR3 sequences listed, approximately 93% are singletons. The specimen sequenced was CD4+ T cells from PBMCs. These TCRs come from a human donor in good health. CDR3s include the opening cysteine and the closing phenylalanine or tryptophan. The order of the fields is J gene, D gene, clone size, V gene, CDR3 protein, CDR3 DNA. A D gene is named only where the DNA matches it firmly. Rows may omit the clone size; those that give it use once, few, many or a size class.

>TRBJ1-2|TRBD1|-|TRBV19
CASRLTGGNYGYTF
TGTGCCAGTAGACTAACAGGGGGTAACTATGGCTACACCTTC
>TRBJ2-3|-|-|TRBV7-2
CASSLAVRSDTQYF
TGTGCCAGCAGCTTAGCAGTCCGGTCAGATACGCAGTATTTT
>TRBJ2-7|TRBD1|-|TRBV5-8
CASRNRGSYEQYF
TGTGCCAGCAGGAACAGGGGCAGCTACGAGCAGTACTTC
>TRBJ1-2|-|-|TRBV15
CATSRDRRAYGYTF
TGTGCCACCAGCAGAGATCGAAGGGCCTATGGCTACACCTTC
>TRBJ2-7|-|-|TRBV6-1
CASSSDRYPSYEQYF
TGTGCCAGCAGTTCTGACAGGTATCCCTCCTACGAGCAGTACTTC
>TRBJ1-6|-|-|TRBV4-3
CASSRTAAANSPLHF
TGCGCCAGCAGCCGCACAGCGGCGGCAAATTCACCCCTCCACTTT
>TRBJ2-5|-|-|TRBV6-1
CASSESGKGSETQYF
TGTGCCAGCAGTGAAAGTGGCAAGGGTTCAGAGACCCAGTACTTC
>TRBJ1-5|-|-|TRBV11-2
CASSPTPQGNQPQHF
TGTGCCAGCAGCCCGACCCCACAGGGCAATCAGCCCCAGCATTTT
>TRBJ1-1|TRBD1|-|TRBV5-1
CASSFSTGNMNTEAFF
TGCGCCAGCAGCTTTTCGACAGGGAACATGAACACTGAAGCTTTCTTT
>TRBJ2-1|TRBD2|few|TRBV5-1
CASSLGAGDYNEQFF
TGCGCCAGCAGCTTGGGGGCGGGAGACTACAATGAGCAGTTCTTC
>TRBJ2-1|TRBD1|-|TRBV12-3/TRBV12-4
CASSPGQGQNNEQFF
TGTGCCAGCAGTCCTGGACAGGGACAAAACAATGAGCAGTTCTTC
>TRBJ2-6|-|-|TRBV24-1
CATSDRQRSGANVLTF
TGTGCCACCAGTGACAGACAGCGCTCTGGGGCCAACGTCCTGACTTTC
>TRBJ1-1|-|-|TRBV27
CASSSSHRVKLANTEAFF
TGTGCCAGCAGTTCCTCCCACAGGGTAAAGCTGGCGAACACTGAAGCTTTCTTT
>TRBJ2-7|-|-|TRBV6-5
CASSSLPEQYF
TGTGCCAGCAGTTCCCTCCCTGAGCAGTACTTC
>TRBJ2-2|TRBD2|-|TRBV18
CASSPLSGGFTGELFF
TGTGCCAGCTCACCACTGAGCGGGGGGTTCACCGGGGAGCTGTTTTTT
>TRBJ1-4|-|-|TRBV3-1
CASSPSGLINEKLFF
TGTGCCAGCAGCCCTTCAGGATTAATTAATGAAAAACTGTTTTTT
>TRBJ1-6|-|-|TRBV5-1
CASSLDRSSYNSPLHF
TGCGCCAGCAGCTTGGACAGGAGCTCCTATAATTCACCCCTCCACTTT
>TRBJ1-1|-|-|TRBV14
CASSQAPGLGEEAFF
TGTGCCAGCAGCCAAGCCCCCGGGTTGGGAGAGGAAGCTTTCTTT
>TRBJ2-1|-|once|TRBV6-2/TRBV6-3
CASIYGRGFLGNEQFF
TGTGCCAGCATCTATGGCCGGGGCTTCCTCGGCAATGAGCAGTTCTTC
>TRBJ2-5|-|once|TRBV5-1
CASSLAFANGETQYF
TGCGCCAGCAGCTTGGCCTTTGCGAACGGGGAGACCCAGTACTTC
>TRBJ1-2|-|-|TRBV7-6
CASSLNGASYGYTF
TGTGCCAGCAGCTTAAATGGTGCGTCCTATGGCTACACCTTC
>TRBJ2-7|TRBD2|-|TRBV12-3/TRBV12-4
CASSSSGGVSYEQYF
TGTGCCAGCAGTTCTAGCGGGGGGGTCTCCTACGAGCAGTACTTC
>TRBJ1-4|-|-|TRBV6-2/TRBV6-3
CASSSGGRNEKLFF
TGTGCCAGCAGTTCCGGGGGAAGGAATGAAAAACTGTTTTTT
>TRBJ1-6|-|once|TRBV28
CASNPPHNSPLHF
TGTGCCAGCAACCCCCCTCATAATTCACCCCTCCACTTT
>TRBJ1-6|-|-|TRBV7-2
CASSHGARDRLTLHF
TGTGCCAGCAGCCACGGGGCCCGGGACCGTCTCACCCTCCACTTT
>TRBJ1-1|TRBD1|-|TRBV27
CASSSLGPATGVTEAFF
TGTGCCAGCAGTTCCTTAGGACCGGCTACAGGGGTAACTGAAGCTTTCTTT
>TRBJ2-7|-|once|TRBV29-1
CSVNQGSYEQYF
TGCAGCGTAAACCAGGGCTCCTACGAGCAGTACTTC
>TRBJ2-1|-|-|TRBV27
CASTSRGRNEQFF
TGTGCCAGCACCTCCAGGGGGAGGAATGAGCAGTTCTTC
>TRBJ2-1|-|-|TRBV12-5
CASSARGWSDEQFF
TGTGCTAGTAGCGCCCGAGGCTGGAGCGATGAGCAGTTCTTC
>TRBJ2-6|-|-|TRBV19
CASSSQGSTNVLTF
TGTGCCAGTAGTTCACAGGGTTCGACCAACGTCCTGACTTTC
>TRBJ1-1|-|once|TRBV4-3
CASSQEMGTEAFF
TGCGCCAGCAGCCAAGAAATGGGTACTGAAGCTTTCTTT
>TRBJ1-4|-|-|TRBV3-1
CASSQEAGAPRVGKLFF
TGTGCCAGCAGCCAAGAGGCAGGGGCGCCGCGGGTGGGGAAACTGTTTTTT